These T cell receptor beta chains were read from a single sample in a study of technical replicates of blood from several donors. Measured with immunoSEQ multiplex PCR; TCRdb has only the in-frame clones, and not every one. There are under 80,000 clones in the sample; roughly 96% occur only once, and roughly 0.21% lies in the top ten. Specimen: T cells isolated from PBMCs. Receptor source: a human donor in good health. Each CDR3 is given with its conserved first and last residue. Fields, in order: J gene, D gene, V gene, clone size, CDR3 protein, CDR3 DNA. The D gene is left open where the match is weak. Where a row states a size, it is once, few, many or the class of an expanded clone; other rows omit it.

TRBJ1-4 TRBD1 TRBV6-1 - CARPQGEDEKLFF TGTGCCAGGCCGCAGGGGGAAGACGAAAAACTGTTTTTT
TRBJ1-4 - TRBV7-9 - CASTATELNEKLFF TGTGCCAGCACCGCGACAGAACTTAATGAAAAACTGTTTTTT
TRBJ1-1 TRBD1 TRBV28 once CASSLPTGPIYTEAFF TGTGCCAGCAGTCTCCCGACAGGGCCTATTTACACTGAAGCTTTCTTT
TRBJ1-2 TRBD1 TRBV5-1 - CASSQGFMGQKIYGYTF TGCGCCAGCAGCCAAGGATTCATGGGACAGAAGATCTATGGCTACACCTTC
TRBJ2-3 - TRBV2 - CASSEAGARVTDTQYF TGTGCCAGCAGTGAAGCGGGGGCCAGGGTAACAGATACGCAGTATTTT
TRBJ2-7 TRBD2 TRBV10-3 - CAIRRTRDYSPYEQYF TGTGCCATCAGACGGACCCGGGACTACTCCCCCTACGAGCAGTACTTC
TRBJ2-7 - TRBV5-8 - CASSLLLETGSSYEQYF TGTGCCAGCAGCTTACTTCTTGAGACGGGGAGCTCCTACGAGCAGTACTTC
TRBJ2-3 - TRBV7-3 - CASSRSSVSTDTQYF TGTGCCAGCAGCCGCTCTAGCGTTAGCACAGATACGCAGTATTTT
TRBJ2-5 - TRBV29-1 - CSVLSGRETQYF TGCAGCGTCCTAAGCGGGCGTGAGACCCAGTACTTC
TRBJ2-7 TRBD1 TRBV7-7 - CASSPLGTGGYEQYF TGTGCCAGCAGCCCGCTCGGGACAGGCGGCTACGAGCAGTACTTC
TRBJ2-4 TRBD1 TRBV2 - CASSDKGAGKNIQYF TGTGCCAGCAGTGATAAGGGGGCGGGCAAAAACATTCAGTACTTC
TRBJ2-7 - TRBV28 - CASIVSSGFREQYF TGTGCCAGCATCGTCAGTTCAGGGTTTCGCGAGCAGTACTTC
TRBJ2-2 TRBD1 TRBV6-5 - CASGARGPLSGELFF TGTGCCAGCGGGGCCAGGGGGCCTCTCTCCGGGGAGCTGTTTTTT
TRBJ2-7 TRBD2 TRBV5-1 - CASSGLSPVIAGDEQYF TGCGCCAGCAGCGGCCTCTCCCCAGTAATAGCGGGAGACGAGCAGTACTTC
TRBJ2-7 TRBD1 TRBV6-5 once CASRRQGAEQYF TGTGCCAGCAGGCGACAGGGCGCCGAGCAGTACTTC
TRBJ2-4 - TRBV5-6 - CASSLEGGVNIQYF TGTGCCAGCAGCTTGGAAGGGGGAGTGAACATTCAGTACTTC
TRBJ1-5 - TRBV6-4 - CASSLPGQSNQPQHF TGTGCCAGCAGCCTACCGGGACAATCTAATCAGCCCCAGCATTTT
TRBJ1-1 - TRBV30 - CAWRAQDINTEAFF TGTGCCTGGAGGGCCCAGGACATAAACACTGAAGCTTTCTTT
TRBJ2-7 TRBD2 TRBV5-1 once CASRSLAGASHYEQYF TGCGCCAGCAGATCACTAGCGGGGGCCTCCCATTACGAGCAGTACTTC
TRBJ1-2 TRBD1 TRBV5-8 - CASSLVHRGYGYTF TGTGCCAGCAGCTTGGTTCACAGGGGGTATGGCTACACCTTC
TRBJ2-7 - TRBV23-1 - CASSQFEPRAGRHEQYF TGCGCCAGCAGTCAATTCGAACCCAGGGCTGGTAGGCACGAGCAGTACTTC
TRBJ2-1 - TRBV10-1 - CASSFRVSSYNEQFF TGCGCCAGCAGTTTCAGGGTTAGCTCCTACAATGAGCAGTTCTTC
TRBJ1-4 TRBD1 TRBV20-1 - CSARGQEKLFF TGCAGTGCTAGGGGACAGGAAAAACTGTTTTTT
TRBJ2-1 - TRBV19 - CASSIGGWRVVNEQFF TGTGCCAGTAGTATTGGTGGCTGGAGAGTGGTAAATGAGCAGTTCTTC
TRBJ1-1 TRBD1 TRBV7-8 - CASSPPRDRGRRDTEAFF TGTGCCAGCAGCCCGCCAAGGGACAGGGGGCGTCGAGACACTGAAGCTTTCTTT
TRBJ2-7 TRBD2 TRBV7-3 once CASSLTGGATYEQYF TGTGCCAGCAGCTTAACCGGGGGGGCCACCTACGAGCAGTACTTC
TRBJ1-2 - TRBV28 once CASSPIYRTVYGYTF TGTGCCAGCAGTCCTATATACCGGACAGTCTATGGCTACACCTTC
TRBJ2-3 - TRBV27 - CASSASNWYTHTDTQYF TGTGCCAGCAGTGCTAGCAACTGGTACACGCACACAGATACGCAGTATTTT
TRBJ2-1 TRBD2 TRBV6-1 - CASSEWGLVSEQFF TGTGCCAGCAGTGAATGGGGACTAGTTAGTGAGCAGTTCTTC
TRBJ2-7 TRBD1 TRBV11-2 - CASSRKVTGISYEQYF TGTGCCAGCAGCCGAAAAGTGACAGGGATCTCCTACGAGCAGTACTTC
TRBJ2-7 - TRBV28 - CASSLKARGISF TGTGCCAGCAGTTTAAAGGCTAGGGGAATTAGCTTC
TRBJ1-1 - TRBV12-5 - CASGLGGDHTEAFF TGTGCTAGTGGTCTGGGGGGGGACCACACTGAAGCTTTCTTT
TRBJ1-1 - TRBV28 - CASSLLSDRNTEAFF TGTGCCAGCAGTTTATTATCGGACAGGAACACTGAAGCTTTCTTT
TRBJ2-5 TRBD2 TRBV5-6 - CASIEAGGPEETQYF TGTGCCAGCATCGAAGCGGGGGGGCCGGAAGAGACCCAGTACTTC
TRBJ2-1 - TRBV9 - CASSPGRDEQFF TGTGCCAGCAGCCCAGGCAGGGATGAGCAGTTCTTC
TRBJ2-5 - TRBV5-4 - CASSFRRETQYF TGTGCCAGCAGCTTTCGGCGGGAGACCCAGTACTTC
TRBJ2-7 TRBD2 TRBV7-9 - CASSLAGGVYEQYF TGTGCCAGCAGCTTAGCGGGGGGGGTCTACGAGCAGTACTTC
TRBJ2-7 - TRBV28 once CASSPLFYEQYF TGTGCCAGCAGCCCCCTTTTCTACGAGCAGTACTTC
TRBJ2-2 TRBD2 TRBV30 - CAWSVLAGTNTGELFF TGTGCCTGGAGTGTACTAGCGGGGACGAACACCGGGGAGCTGTTTTTT
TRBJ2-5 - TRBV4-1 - CASSQTAPGDSKTQYF TGCGCCAGCAGCCAAACCGCCCCAGGGGATAGTAAGACCCAGTACTTC
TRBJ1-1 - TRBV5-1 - CASSLGGGNTEAFF TGCGCCAGCAGCTTGGGGGGGGGAAACACTGAAGCTTTCTTT
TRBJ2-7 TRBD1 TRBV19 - CASSNSPGDRGRYEQYF TGTGCCAGTAGTAATTCCCCGGGGGACAGGGGCCGATACGAGCAGTACTTC
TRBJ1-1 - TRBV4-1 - CASSQEGKGTEAFF TGCGCCAGCAGCCAAGAAGGGAAGGGGACTGAAGCTTTCTTT
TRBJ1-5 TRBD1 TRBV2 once CASTSGTENQPQHF TGTGCCAGCACCTCAGGGACAGAGAATCAGCCCCAGCATTTT
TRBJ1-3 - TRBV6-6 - CASSQALDSGNTIYF TGTGCCAGCAGTCAGGCACTTGACTCTGGAAACACCATATATTTT
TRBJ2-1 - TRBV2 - CASMKVRDNEQFF TGTGCCAGCATGAAGGTGCGGGACAATGAGCAGTTCTTC
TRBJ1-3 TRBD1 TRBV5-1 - CASKDRTGGFVGNTIYF TGCGCCAGCAAGGATCGGACAGGGGGCTTTGTGGGAAACACCATATATTTT
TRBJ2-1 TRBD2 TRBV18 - CASSAGLAGLHEQFF TGTGCCAGCTCAGCGGGACTAGCGGGACTCCATGAGCAGTTCTTC
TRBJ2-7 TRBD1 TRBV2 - CASSDRQGAYEQYF TGTGCCAGCAGTGATAGGCAGGGGGCCTACGAGCAGTACTTC
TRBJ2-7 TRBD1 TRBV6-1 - CASTGTGRYEQYF TGTGCCAGCACCGGGACAGGGCGCTACGAGCAGTACTTC
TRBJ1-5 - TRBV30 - CALRNPEGPEIGQPQHF TGTGCCTTACGAAACCCCGAGGGTCCCGAAATTGGACAGCCCCAGCATTTT
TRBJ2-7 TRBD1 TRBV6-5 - CLCRTGVDEQYF TGTCTCTGTAGGACAGGGGTTGACGAGCAGTACTTC